This T cell receptor (beta chain) derives from a study of blood T cells in healthy people across ages. Findings and caveats of the study: More naive CD4+ cells and higher diversity were found in long-lived than in aged donors.

Comment on this clonotype: No antigen is known for it.

A second PCR, run for 7 to 11 cycles, used a sample-barcoded 5' primer plus a J-beta primer mix. TCRdb re-called the 5' RACE reads with MiXCR, one entry per CDR3 protein. Counted here are fewer than 2,000,000 distinct CDR3 sequences, around 40% occurring once; the ten biggest clones make up around 23%. The sample providers were healthy Caucasian people from Russia, aged about 6 to 90. Sequencing used blood. This receptor was taken from a human donor in good health.

The CDR3 DNA reads as TGTGCCAGCAGTTACGGGTTAGATCCGGGGTCGGGGAACGAGCAGTACTTC. As protein: CASSYGLDPGSGNEQYF. This chain connects TRBV6-6 to TRBJ2-7, with D tentatively TRBD2 (5 bases). Germline CDR1 and CDR2: MNHNY and SVGAGI (reference sequence). V was pared by 2 bases and J by 5 bases, with 22 bases between. The CDR3 is 17 residues long.